The sequence of this T cell receptor (beta chain) was determined in a study of T-cell reconstitution after alpha-beta-depleted transplantation in children. Study-wide points: Some patients' high day-60 TCRbeta diversity was traced to surviving recipient T cells and thymic progenitors. From newly produced T cells came most of the T-cell counts and diversity one year after transplant. Several hundred expanded graft clones reportedly supplied alpha-beta T cells about two months after transplant.

The TCRbeta library incorporated unique molecular identifiers. TCRdb processed the PCR reads anew with MiXCR; each CDR3 protein has one entry. The sample lists some 300,000 distinct CDR3 sequences; about 7.3% were seen once. As to this clonotype: No antigen is known for it.

The source was peripheral blood, collected 360 days after TCRalphabeta/CD19-depleted stem cell transplant. The clonotype was recovered from a female patient aged 2 to 10 who had a stem cell transplant for Fanconi anemia, so the T cells may come from the graft donor.

CDR3 bases: TGCGCCAGCAGCCTTACGTTCACCGGGACAGGGGGCGTCAAGCAGTACTTC. Translating it yields CASSLTFTGTGGVKQYF. This rearrangement joins TRBV4-1 to TRBJ2-7, with 12 bases lining up with TRBD1. J was trimmed by 8 bases and V by 4 bases; bases with no gene match: 15. Germline V CDR1 and CDR2: MGHRA, YSYEKL. This CDR3 region has 17 residues.